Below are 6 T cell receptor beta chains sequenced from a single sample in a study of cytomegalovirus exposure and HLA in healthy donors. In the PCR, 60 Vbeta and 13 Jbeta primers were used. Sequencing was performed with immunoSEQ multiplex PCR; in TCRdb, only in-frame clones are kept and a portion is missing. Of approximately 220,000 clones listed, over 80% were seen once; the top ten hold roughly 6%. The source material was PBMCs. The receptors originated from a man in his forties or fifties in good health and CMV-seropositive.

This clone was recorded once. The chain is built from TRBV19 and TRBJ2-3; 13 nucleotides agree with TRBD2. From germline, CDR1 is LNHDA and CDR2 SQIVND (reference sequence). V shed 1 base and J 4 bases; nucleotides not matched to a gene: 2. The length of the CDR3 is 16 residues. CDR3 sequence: CASSIGLAGGPDTQYF. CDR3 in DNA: TGTGCCAGTAGTATAGGACTAGCGGGAGGCCCAGATACGCAGTATTTT.

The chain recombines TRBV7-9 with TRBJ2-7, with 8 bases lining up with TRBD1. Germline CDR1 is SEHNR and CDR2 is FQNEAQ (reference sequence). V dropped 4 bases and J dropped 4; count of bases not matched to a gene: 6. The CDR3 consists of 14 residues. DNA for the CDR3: TGTGCCAGCAGCTCCGCAGGGGGCGGATACGAGCAGTACGTC. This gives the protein CASSSAGGGYEQYV.

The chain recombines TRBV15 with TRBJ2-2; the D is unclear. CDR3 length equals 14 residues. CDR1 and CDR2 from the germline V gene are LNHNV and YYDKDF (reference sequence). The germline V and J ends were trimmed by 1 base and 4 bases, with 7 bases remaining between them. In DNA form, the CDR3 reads TGTGCCACCAGCAGAGCCCAGCGCACCGGGGAGCTGTTTTTT. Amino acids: CATSRAQRTGELFF.

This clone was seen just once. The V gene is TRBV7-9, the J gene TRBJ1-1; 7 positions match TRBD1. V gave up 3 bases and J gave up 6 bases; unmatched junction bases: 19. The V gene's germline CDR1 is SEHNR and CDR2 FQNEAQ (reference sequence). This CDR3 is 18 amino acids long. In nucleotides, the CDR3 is TGTGCCAGCAGCTTCTTCCACCGCACCGGGACAGTTTTTCCTGAAGCTTTCTTT. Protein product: CASSFFHRTGTVFPEAFF. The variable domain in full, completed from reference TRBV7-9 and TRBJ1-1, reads DTGVSQNPRHKITKRGQNVTFRCDPISEHNRLYWYRQTLGQGPEFLTYFQNEAQLEKSRLLSDRFSAERPKGSFSTLEIQRTEQGDSAMYLCASSFFHRTGTVFPEAFFGQGTRLTVV.

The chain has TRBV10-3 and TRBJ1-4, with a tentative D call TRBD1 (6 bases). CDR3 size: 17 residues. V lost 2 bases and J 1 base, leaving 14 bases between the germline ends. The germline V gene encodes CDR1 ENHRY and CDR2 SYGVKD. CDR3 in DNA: TGTGCCATCAGTGAGGGCCCAGGGGCCAAAACTAATGAAAAACTGTTTTTT. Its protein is CAISEGPGAKTNEKLFF.

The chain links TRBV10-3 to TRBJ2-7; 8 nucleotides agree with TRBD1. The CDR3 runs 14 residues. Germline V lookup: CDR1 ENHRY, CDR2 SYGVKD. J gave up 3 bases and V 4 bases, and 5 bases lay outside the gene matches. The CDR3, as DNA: TGTGCCATCAGTGCCGGCGGACAGGGCTACGAGCAGTACTTC. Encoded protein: CAISAGGQGYEQYF.